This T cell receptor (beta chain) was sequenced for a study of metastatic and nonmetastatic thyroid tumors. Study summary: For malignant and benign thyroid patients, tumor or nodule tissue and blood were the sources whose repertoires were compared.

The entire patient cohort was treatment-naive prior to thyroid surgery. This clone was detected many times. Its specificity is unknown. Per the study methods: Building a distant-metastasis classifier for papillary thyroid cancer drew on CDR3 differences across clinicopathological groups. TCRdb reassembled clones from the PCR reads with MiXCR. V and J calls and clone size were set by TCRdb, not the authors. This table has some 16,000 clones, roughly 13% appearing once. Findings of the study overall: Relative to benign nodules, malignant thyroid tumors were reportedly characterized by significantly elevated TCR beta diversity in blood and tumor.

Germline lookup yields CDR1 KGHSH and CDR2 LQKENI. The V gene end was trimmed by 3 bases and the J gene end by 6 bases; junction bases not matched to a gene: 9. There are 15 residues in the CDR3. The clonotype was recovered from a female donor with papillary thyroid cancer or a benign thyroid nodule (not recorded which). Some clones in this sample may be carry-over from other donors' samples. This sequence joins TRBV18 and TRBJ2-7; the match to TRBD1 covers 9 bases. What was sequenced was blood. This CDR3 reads CASSPLGQGNFEQYF. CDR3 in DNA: TGTGCCAGCTCACCGTTGGGACAGGGAAATTTCGAGCAGTACTTC.